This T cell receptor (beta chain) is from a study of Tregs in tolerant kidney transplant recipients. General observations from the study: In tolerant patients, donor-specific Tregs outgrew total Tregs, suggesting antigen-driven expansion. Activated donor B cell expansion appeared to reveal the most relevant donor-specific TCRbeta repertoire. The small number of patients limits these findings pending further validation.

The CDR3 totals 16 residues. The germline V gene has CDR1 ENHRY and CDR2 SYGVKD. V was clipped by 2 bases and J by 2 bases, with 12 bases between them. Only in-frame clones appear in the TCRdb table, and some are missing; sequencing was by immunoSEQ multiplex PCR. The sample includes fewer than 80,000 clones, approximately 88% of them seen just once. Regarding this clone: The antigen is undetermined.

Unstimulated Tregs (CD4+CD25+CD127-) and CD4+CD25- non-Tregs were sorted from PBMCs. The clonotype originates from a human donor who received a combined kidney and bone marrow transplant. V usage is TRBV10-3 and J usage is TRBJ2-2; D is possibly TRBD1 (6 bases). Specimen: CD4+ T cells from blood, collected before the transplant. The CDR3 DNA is TGTGCCATCAGTGAGAGGCCGACAGGAAACACCGGGGAGCTGTTTTTT. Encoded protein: CAISERPTGNTGELFF.